This paragraph covers one TCR beta chain sequence. Trimming pared 3 bases from V and 7 bases from J, leaving 10 bases between. The CDR3 covers 13 residues. Germline CDR1 and CDR2: KGHSH and LQKENI. The entry originates in a study of blood T cell repertoires in COVID-19. Here immunoSEQ multiplex PCR was the method, and the copy in TCRdb shows in-frame clones only, minus some. The repertoire holds 280,000 or so clones, with about nine tenths as singletons. The rearrangement uses TRBV18 and TRBJ2-1, with D tentatively TRBD2 (5 bases). The clonotype was recovered from a woman aged 25-40 years who had recovered from COVID-19. The sequenced material came from peripheral blood. The CDR3 is CASSPGIGNEQFF. CDR3 bases: TGTGCCAGCTCACCCGGGATTGGTAATGAGCAGTTCTTC.